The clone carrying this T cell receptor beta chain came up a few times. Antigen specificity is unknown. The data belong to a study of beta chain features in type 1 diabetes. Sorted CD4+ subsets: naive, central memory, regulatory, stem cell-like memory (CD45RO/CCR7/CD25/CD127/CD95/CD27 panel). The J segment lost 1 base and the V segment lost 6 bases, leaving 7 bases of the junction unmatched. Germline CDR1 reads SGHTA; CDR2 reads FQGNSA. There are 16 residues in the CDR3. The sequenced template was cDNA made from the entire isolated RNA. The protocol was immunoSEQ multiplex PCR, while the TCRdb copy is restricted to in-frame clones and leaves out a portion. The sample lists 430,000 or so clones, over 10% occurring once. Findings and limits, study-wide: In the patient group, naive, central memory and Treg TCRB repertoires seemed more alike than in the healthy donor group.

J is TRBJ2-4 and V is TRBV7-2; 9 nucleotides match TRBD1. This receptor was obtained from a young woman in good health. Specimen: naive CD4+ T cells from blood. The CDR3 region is CASRPTGGSAKNIQYF. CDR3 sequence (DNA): TGTGCCAGCAGACCTACAGGGGGCTCGGCCAAAAACATTCAGTACTTC.